The 27 T cell receptor beta chains in this list originate from one sample, sequenced in a study of blood T cell repertoires in COVID-19. TCRdb keeps only in-frame clones here, not all; method: immunoSEQ multiplex PCR. The sample lists approximately 150,000 clones, around 80% occurring once. The sample was peripheral blood. The receptors derive from a man aged 55 to 69 with acute or convalescent COVID-19.

The DNA for the CDR3 is TGCGCCAGCAGCTTGGGAGGGTCCACTGAAGCTTTCTTT. Protein product: CASSLGGSTEAFF. The V call is TRBV5-1, the J call TRBJ1-1; D is unclear. Looked up from germline, CDR1 is SGHRS and CDR2 is YFSETQ. CDR3 length: 13 residues. V lost 0 bases, J lost 4 bases, and 7 bases lay in between.

V and J are TRBV18 and TRBJ2-7; D unclear. V dropped 5 bases and J dropped 0 bases, with 8 bases sitting between them. The CDR3 has 13 amino acids. From germline, CDR1 is KGHSH and CDR2 LQKENI. Written as DNA, the CDR3 is TGTGCCAGCTCAGCGGCAGCCTCCTACGAGCAGTACTTC. Encoded protein: CASSAAASYEQYF.

The rearrangement joins TRBV5-1 to TRBJ1-2; 10 bases align to TRBD1. This CDR3 is 14 amino acids long. From germline, CDR1 is SGHRS and CDR2 YFSETQ. V dropped 5 bases and J dropped 7; count of bases not matched to a gene: 8. The CDR3: CASRPDRGLGGYTF. In DNA, the CDR3 is TGCGCCAGCAGGCCCGACAGGGGGCTTGGTGGCTACACCTTC.

Here the CDR3 DNA reads TGTGCCAGCAGCCAAGAAAGGAGGGAGACCCAGTACTTC. It codes for CASSQERRETQYF. The chain is built from TRBV3-1 (or the pseudogene TRBV3-2) and TRBJ2-5, with D maybe TRBD2 (5 bases). The CDR3 runs 13 residues. Trimming shortened V by 0 bases and J by 5 bases, and 7 bases separated the two germline ends. Germline-derived CDR1 and CDR2 are LGHDT and YNNKEL (reference sequence).

This chain connects TRBV30 to TRBJ1-3, with D tentatively TRBD1 (6 bases). The CDR3 has 15 amino acids. In germline, CDR1 is GTSNPN, CDR2 SVGIG (reference sequence). The V end was cut by 1 base, the J end by 0 bases, with 10 bases between. The CDR3 DNA reads TGTGCCTGGAGTGAGGGGGTGACCTCTGGAAACACCATATATTTT. Protein: CAWSEGVTSGNTIYF.

Turning to this clone: The sample holds other DNA sequences that translate to the same CDR3. CDR3 region: CSVEELAGDEQYF. CDR3 DNA: TGCAGCGTTGAAGAACTAGCGGGAGACGAGCAGTACTTC. The chain is built from TRBV29-1 and TRBJ2-7, with 11 positions matching TRBD2. The CDR3 consists of 13 residues. The germline CDR1 and CDR2 sequences are SQVTM and ANQGSEA. V gave up 0 bases and J gave up 5 bases; unmatched junction bases: 0.

V and J are TRBV6-4 and TRBJ2-2, with 7 positions matching TRBD1. The V and J ends lost 3 bases and 5 bases, in that order; junction bases with no gene match: 3. CDR3 length: 14 residues. Per the germline V gene, CDR1 is MRHNA and CDR2 is SNTAGT. The CDR3 spells CASSERGRTGELFF. The CDR3 bases are TGTGCCAGCAGTGAAAGGGGGCGTACCGGGGAGCTGTTTTTT.

This clone appeared once. The chain recombines TRBV7-2 with TRBJ2-2; the match to TRBD2 covers 7 bases. Trimming removed 4 bases from V and 7 bases from J; junction bases left unmatched: 12. The CDR3 spans 16 residues. Germline assignment: CDR1 SGHTA and CDR2 FQGNSA. CDR3 DNA sequence: TGTGCCAGCAGCTCCGGGACTATCCAACGTGGCGGGGAGCTGTTTTTT. It yields the protein CASSSGTIQRGGELFF.

J is TRBJ2-5 and V is TRBV19; TRBD1 matches at 7 bases. This CDR3 comprises 14 residues. The V gene's germline CDR1 is LNHDA and CDR2 SQIVND (reference sequence). J lost 1 base, V lost 4 bases, and 3 bases had no gene match. CDR3 coding DNA: TGTGCCAGTAGTACGGGGACAGTCCAAGAGACCCAGTACTTC. It encodes CASSTGTVQETQYF.

The rearrangement links TRBV29-1 to TRBJ2-3; 8 bases fit TRBD2. The V segment lost 5 bases and the J segment 4 bases; nucleotides outside the gene matches: 8. CDR1 is SQVTM, CDR2 ANQGSEA, per germline. The CDR3 has 14 residues. CDR3: CSVISGNLADTQYF. CDR3 DNA: TGCAGCGTTATTAGCGGGAATCTAGCAGATACGCAGTATTTT.

The chain employs TRBV29-1 and TRBJ2-1, with 7 positions matching TRBD2. The CDR3 consists of 19 residues. The V and J ends lost 5 bases and 5 bases, in that order; junction bases with no gene match: 24. In germline, CDR1 is SQVTM, CDR2 ANQGSEA. Here the CDR3 reads CSVRTPAGSFPSPNNEQFF. CDR3 nucleotide sequence: TGCAGCGTTCGAACTCCAGCGGGGAGTTTCCCTAGCCCTAACAATGAGCAGTTCTTC.

V gene TRBV28 combines with J gene TRBJ2-3, with TRBD1 as a possible D gene (6 bases). Trimming stripped 2 bases from V and 7 bases from J, with 10 bases between. The germline V gene has CDR1 MDHEN and CDR2 SYDVKM. The CDR3 has 13 amino acids. The CDR3 spells CASSLQGMHTQYF. The CDR3 coding sequence is TGTGCCAGCAGTTTACAGGGGATGCATACGCAGTATTTT.

This chain uses TRBV9 with TRBJ1-6; maybe TRBD1 (6 bases). The CDR3 sequence is 14 residues long. Deletions cut 3 bases from V and 5 bases from J, with 9 bases between. The germline V gene encodes CDR1 SGDLS and CDR2 YYNGEE. The CDR3 region has the DNA TGTGCCAGCAGCGCCACAGGGAATAATTCACCCCTCCACTTT. This translates into CASSATGNNSPLHF.

The chain joins TRBV3-1 (or the pseudogene TRBV3-2) to TRBJ2-1; 9 positions agree with TRBD2. The V and J ends lost 4 bases and 10 bases, in that order; junction bases with no gene match: 14. CDR1 is LGHDT and CDR2 is YNNKEL in the germline V gene (reference sequence). This CDR3 has 16 amino acids. The CDR3 nucleotides read TGTGCCAGCAGCCCCCAGGTATGGACTAGCGAGGGGGAGCAGTTCTTC. Its protein is CASSPQVWTSEGEQFF.

There are a few counts of this clone. V is TRBV9 and J is TRBJ2-3; maybe TRBD2 (5 bases). Germline V gene lookup returns CDR1 SGDLS and CDR2 YYNGEE. V dropped 4 bases and J dropped 0 bases, with 12 bases sitting between them. The CDR3 runs 15 residues. The DNA for the CDR3 is TGTGCCAGCAGCCCCCGGGATGCTAGCACAGATACGCAGTATTTT. The encoded protein is CASSPRDASTDTQYF.

This chain connects TRBV5-1 to TRBJ2-5; D may be TRBD2 (5 bases). The germline gives CDR1 SGHRS, CDR2 YFSETQ. V was pared by 4 bases and J by 2 bases, with 15 bases between. This CDR3 is 15 amino acids long. The CDR3 DNA sequence: TGCGCCAGCAGCCTTCAGCGGAACTTACAAGAGACCCAGTACTTC. It translates to CASSLQRNLQETQYF.

The chain recombines TRBV19 with TRBJ2-7; 10 nucleotides align to TRBD1. In germline, CDR1 is LNHDA, CDR2 SQIVND (reference sequence). The junction had 7 bases not matched to a gene; V was cut back by 7 bases and J by 4 bases. There are 14 residues in the CDR3. The CDR3 nucleotides read TGTGCCAGTAACAACCGGGACAGGGGTTACGAGCAGTACTTC. This codes for CASNNRDRGYEQYF.

The CDR3 loop is CSVERQRLYNEQFF. The CDR3 DNA is TGCAGCGTTGAAAGACAGCGACTTTACAATGAGCAGTTCTTC. V gene TRBV29-1 combines with J gene TRBJ2-1, with D possibly TRBD1 on 5 matching bases. The length of the CDR3 is 14 residues. The V end lost 2 bases, the J end lost 4 bases, and 12 bases lay between the germline ends. Germline-derived CDR1 and CDR2 are SQVTM and ANQGSEA.

This chain joins TRBV24-1 and TRBJ2-1; D ambiguous. The ends were cut back, 1 base at V and 6 bases at J, with 6 bases in the middle. Germline V lookup: CDR1 KGHDR, CDR2 SFDVKD. This CDR3 region has 13 residues. The chain's CDR3 is CATSDFRSNEQFF. As DNA, the CDR3 is TGTGCCACCAGTGATTTCCGGTCCAATGAGCAGTTCTTC.

The gene calls are TRBV24-1 and TRBJ2-7; tentatively, D is TRBD1 (6 bases). Trimming removed 6 bases at V and 5 bases at J, with 13 bases between. Per germline, CDR1 KGHDR and CDR2 SFDVKD. The CDR3 is 13 residues long. The CDR3 bases are TGTGCCACCAGTCCCAGGGGCAGGGACGAGCAGTACTTC. Translation gives CATSPRGRDEQYF.

The chain joins TRBV4-1 to TRBJ2-7; 7 bases map to TRBD2. V trimming: 3 bases; J trimming: 4 bases; junction bases outside the gene matches: 18. The CDR3 runs 18 residues. The germline V gene encodes CDR1 MGHRA and CDR2 YSYEKL. DNA of the CDR3: TGCGCCAGCAGCCACACCCCGATCCGTGGCGGGAGAGGGTACGAGCAGTACTTC. Translated: CASSHTPIRGGRGYEQYF.

V gene TRBV28 combines with J gene TRBJ1-5, with D possibly being TRBD1 (6 bases). The germline gives CDR1 MDHEN, CDR2 SYDVKM. With 2 bases removed from V and 7 bases from J, the gap between germline ends came to 12 bases. The CDR3 totals 14 residues. This chain's CDR3 is CASSLAGARQPQHF. The DNA for the CDR3 is TGTGCCAGCAGTTTAGCAGGGGCCAGACAGCCCCAGCATTTT.

V is TRBV5-1 and J is TRBJ2-2; 7 bases align to TRBD1. Per germline, CDR1 SGHRS and CDR2 YFSETQ. CDR3 length: 15 amino acids. With V trimmed by 3 bases and J by 5 bases, 7 bases remained unmatched. The CDR3 region has the DNA TGCGCCAGCAGCTACAGGGCAGGGGGTACCGGGGAGCTGTTTTTT. It encodes CASSYRAGGTGELFF.

The chain is built from TRBV5-1 and TRBJ2-1; 8 positions match TRBD2. V lost 4 bases to trimming and J lost 6 bases; unmatched junction nucleotides: 15. The CDR3 has 17 residues. Germline CDR1 reads SGHRS; CDR2 reads YFSETQ. The CDR3 loop reads CASSRGVVTSDFNEQFF. The CDR3 nucleotides read TGCGCCAGCAGCAGGGGGGTGGTGACTAGCGACTTCAATGAGCAGTTCTTC.

The chain recombines TRBV30 with TRBJ2-1; D is perhaps TRBD2 (6 bases). The germline V gene encodes CDR1 GTSNPN and CDR2 SVGIG (reference sequence). V was clipped by 7 bases and J by 4 bases, with 8 bases between them. The CDR3 spans 11 residues. CDR3: CAFRGYNEQFF. CDR3 DNA: TGTGCCTTCCGGGGGTACAATGAGCAGTTCTTC.

The V call is TRBV28, the J call TRBJ2-1; 10 bases fit TRBD1. The CDR3 has 13 amino acids. CDR1 and CDR2 from the germline V gene are MDHEN and SYDVKM. V was clipped by 8 bases and J by 6 bases; unmatched bases: 4. CDR3 nucleotides: TGTGCCAGCCGGGACAGGGGCTTCAATGAGCAGTTCTTC. Translated, it gives CASRDRGFNEQFF.

This clone was found a few times. The chain carries TRBV19 and TRBJ2-1, with 11 bases that match TRBD2. This CDR3 has 17 residues. V was clipped by 7 bases and J by 4 bases; unmatched bases: 12. CDR1 is LNHDA and CDR2 is SQIVND in the germline V gene (reference sequence). Here the CDR3 DNA reads TGTGCCAGTAAAAGCGGGTTTCTAGCGGGAGGTTACAATGAGCAGTTCTTC. It specifies CASKSGFLAGGYNEQFF.